A selection of T cell receptor beta chains follows, all from one sample in a study of shared clonotypes between healthy human individuals. The method was immunoSEQ multiplex PCR; TCRdb's version includes in-frame clones alone and lacks a portion of them. Of roughly 2 million clones listed, nearly 97% are singletons. Source material: naive CD4+ T cells sorted from blood. The receptors were sampled from a man in his late teens or twenties in good health. Each CDR3 is given with its conserved first and last residue. The order of the fields is clone size, V gene, D gene, J gene, CDR3 DNA, CDR3 protein. D genes are given only for firm matches. Size is stated for part of the rows, as once, few or many counts, or as a class when the clone is expanded.

NA,TRBV7-2,TRBD2,TRBJ2-5,TGTGTCACCGCGACTAGCGGGGGGCAAGAGACCCAGTACTTC,CVTATSGGQETQYF
NA,TRBV9,TRBD1,TRBJ1-5,TGTGCCAGCAGCGTAGTAGGACAGGGGGCCAATAGCAATCAGCCCCAGCATTTT,CASSVVGQGANSNQPQHF
NA,TRBV4-1,TRBD1,TRBJ2-2,TGCGCCAGCAGCCAACAGGGGGCCACCGGGGAGCTGTTTTTT,CASSQQGATGELFF
NA,TRBV5-1,TRBD1,TRBJ1-1,TGCGCCAGCAGCTCTGGGACAGGGAACACTGAAGCTTTCTTT,CASSSGTGNTEAFF
NA,TRBV2,TRBD1,TRBJ1-6,TGTGCCAGTCAGCGACAGGGCTTCGGCTCCTATAATTCACCCCTCCACTTT,CASQRQGFGSYNSPLHF
few,TRBV28,NA,TRBJ1-1,TGTGCCAGCAGTTCCAAGAACACTGAAGCTTTCTTT,CASSSKNTEAFF
NA,TRBV5-5,NA,TRBJ1-4,TGTGCCAGCAGCTTGGAACCTCCTTCAACTAATGAAAAACTGTTTTTT,CASSLEPPSTNEKLFF
NA,TRBV7-7,TRBD1,TRBJ2-7,TGTGCTAGCAGCTTATCGGGACAGGGGGACGAGCAGTACTTC,CASSLSGQGDEQYF
NA,TRBV6-5,NA,TRBJ1-6,TGTGCCAGCAGTTTGGAAACGGACTATAATTCACCCCTCCACTTT,CASSLETDYNSPLHF
NA,TRBV15,TRBD2,TRBJ2-1,TGTGCCACCAGCAGAGTTTGGACTAGCGGGAGCTCCTACAATGAGCAGTTCTTC,CATSRVWTSGSSYNEQFF
NA,TRBV29-1,NA,TRBJ1-2,TGCAGCGTGGCTCCCCGACTGACGCGGGGCTACACCTTC,CSVAPRLTRGYTF
once,TRBV5-6,TRBD1,TRBJ1-2,TGTGCCAGCAGCGTGACAGGGAGCTATGGCTACACCTTC,CASSVTGSYGYTF
NA,TRBV27,NA,TRBJ2-2,TGTGCCAGCAGAACGCCTGGGAAGAACACCGGGGAGCTGTTTTTT,CASRTPGKNTGELFF
NA,TRBV11-2,NA,TRBJ1-6,TGTGCCAGCAGCTCCATCAGACGACAGAATTCACCCCTCCACTTT,CASSSIRRQNSPLHF
NA,TRBV5-1,NA,TRBJ1-3,TGCGCCAGCAGCTTCCCCCTAAGTTTTAGATCTGGAAACACCATATATTTT,CASSFPLSFRSGNTIYF
once,TRBV2,TRBD2,TRBJ2-7,TGTGCCAGCCGGGGGAGGGCGGCTCGGGAGCAGTACTTC,CASRGRAAREQYF
NA,TRBV6-6,NA,TRBJ2-7,TGTGCCAGCAGCGACAGCAGGGAGTCCTACGAGCAGTACTTC,CASSDSRESYEQYF
NA,TRBV9,NA,TRBJ1-6,TGTGCCAGCAGCGTAATACAGAGTAATTCACCCCTCCACTTT,CASSVIQSNSPLHF
NA,TRBV27,NA,TRBJ2-7,TGTGCCAGCAGCACCGGGACAGCGGGGGCCGAGCAGTACTTC,CASSTGTAGAEQYF
few,TRBV11-2,NA,TRBJ1-6,TGTGCCAGCAGCCCACTCCTTCCTCTCCCGGATTCACCCCTCCACTTT,CASSPLLPLPDSPLHF
NA,TRBV6-6,TRBD1,TRBJ1-1,TGTGCCAGCACTAGACAGGGTTCGAGCACTGAAGCTTTCTTT,CASTRQGSSTEAFF
NA,TRBV14,TRBD2,TRBJ2-5,TGTGCCAGCAGCCAAGGGCCGGGACTAGGGGCCCAGTACTTC,CASSQGPGLGAQYF
NA,TRBV5-4,TRBD2,TRBJ2-3,TGTGCCAGCAGCTTGGGTAGCGGGGTCACAGATACGCAGTATTTT,CASSLGSGVTDTQYF
NA,TRBV10-3,NA,TRBJ2-5,TGTGCCATCAGCGGAGGGGATAGATGGTACCAAGAGACCCAGTACTTC,CAISGGDRWYQETQYF
NA,TRBV18,NA,TRBJ1-2,TGTGCCAGCTCGCCAGCCTTTGACTATGGCTACACCTTC,CASSPAFDYGYTF